Presented here are 9 T cell receptor beta chains from one specimen sequenced in a study of T cell responses to AZD1222 COVID-19 vaccine. Clones were read by immunoSEQ multiplex PCR, and TCRdb kept only the in-frame ones, dropping some. The repertoire consists of 90,000 to 150,000 clones, with around nine tenths occurring once and the leading ten covering under 4.5%. The sequences come from peripheral blood, collected on day 0 of AZD1222 vaccination. These TCRs come from an adult in good health.

The chain employs TRBV5-6 and TRBJ1-2; unclear D gene. Trimming shortened V by 1 base and J by 1 base, and 2 bases separated the two germline ends. This CDR3 region has 12 residues. The germline V gene has CDR1 SGHDT and CDR2 YYEEEE. CDR3 region: CASSLFNYGYTF. As DNA, the CDR3 is TGTGCCAGCAGCTTGTTTAACTATGGCTACACCTTC.

This clone was counted at least ten times. CDR3 DNA sequence: TGTGCCAGCAGTGAAGGAGCGGGGGGGCAAGAGACCCAGTACTTC. Protein sequence: CASSEGAGGQETQYF. The rearrangement uses TRBV6-4 and TRBJ2-5; 10 bases are a match to TRBD2. Trimming removed 3 bases from V and 2 bases from J; junction bases left unmatched: 3. Germline values: CDR1 MRHNA, CDR2 SNTAGT. This CDR3 is 15 amino acids long.

This chain uses TRBV1 with TRBJ1-1; the table's D call TRBD1 went unverified against the DNA. TRBV1 is a listed pseudogene. The CDR3 length is 16 residues. CDR3 region: CTSSQLPTGMNTEAFF. CDR3 bases: TGCACCAGCAGCCAACTCCCGACAGGGATGAACACTGAAGCTTTCTTT.

The gene calls are TRBV19 and TRBJ2-7, with 7 bases fitting TRBD1. Germline V gene sequence: CDR1 LNHDA, CDR2 SQIVND (reference sequence). With V trimmed by 5 bases and J by 2 bases, 3 bases remained unmatched. CDR3 length equals 13 residues. DNA of the CDR3: TGTGCCAGTAGTGGGGGACAGACCTACGAGCAGTACTTC. It yields the protein CASSGGQTYEQYF.

The J gene is TRBJ2-7, the V gene TRBV7-8, with D unresolved. Germline V CDR1 and CDR2: SGHVS, FQNEAQ. The V and J ends lost 5 bases and 0 bases respectively, with 14 bases between them. CDR3 length equals 15 residues. The CDR3 DNA follows: TGTGCCAGCAGCAGGCCCCCCGGCAGCTCCTACGAGCAGTACTTC. Its protein product is CASSRPPGSSYEQYF. The whole variable domain, filled in from reference TRBV7-8 and TRBJ2-7, reads GAGVSQSPRYKVAKRGQDVALRCDPISGHVSLFWYQQALGQGPEFLTYFQNEAQLDKSGLPSDRFFAERPEGSVSTLKIQRTQQEDSAVYLCASSRPPGSSYEQYFGPGTRLTVT.

The chain uses TRBV9 and TRBJ2-2, with D perhaps TRBD2 (6 bases). Germline-derived CDR1 and CDR2 are SGDLS and YYNGEE. Trimming shortened V by 4 bases and J by 4 bases, and 11 bases separated the two germline ends. The CDR3 loop spans 14 amino acids. The DNA for the CDR3 is TGTGCCAGCAGCCTAACCGGGAGCACCGGGGAGCTGTTTTTT. It translates to CASSLTGSTGELFF. Full variable domain (missing parts from reference TRBV9 and TRBJ2-2): DSGVTQTPKHLITATGQRVTLRCSPRSGDLSVYWYQQSLDQGLQFLIQYYNGEERAKGNILERFSAQQFPDLHSELNLSSLELGDSALYFCASSLTGSTGELFFGEGSRLTVL.

The V gene is TRBV12-3 or TRBV12-4, the J gene TRBJ1-2; 11 bases line up with TRBD1. The CDR3 is 11 residues long. The trim removed 6 bases at V and 12 bases at J, leaving 3 bases unmatched. The CDR3 region is CASSPGQGDTF. Written as DNA, the CDR3 is TGTGCCAGCAGCCCGGGACAGGGGGACACCTTC.

This clone is categorized as medium-sized. The chain employs TRBV9 and TRBJ1-2; weak D call: TRBD1 (6 bases). The V gene lost 3 bases and the J gene lost 7 bases, with 13 bases spanning the gap. The CDR3 covers 13 residues. Germline V CDR1 and CDR2: SGDLS, YYNGEE. DNA of the CDR3: TGTGCCAGCAGCGCTTCACAGGGTGGTGGCTACACCTTC. Translation: CASSASQGGGYTF.

This clone was recorded once. At one of its ends the junction is not consistent with the germline gene, which may arise from a read error. CDR3 bases: TGTGCCAGCAGATTGGGGTCGCCCATGAACACTGAAGCTTTCTTT. It translates to CASRLGSPMNTEAFF. V usage is TRBV5-4 and J usage is TRBJ1-1; unclear D gene. CDR1 and CDR2 (germline): SGHNT, YYREEE (reference sequence). This CDR3 is 15 amino acids long.